These 25 T cell receptor beta chains originate from one sample sequenced in a study of human T cells and chemical hapten exposure. Stated time point: patch test 2, 6 weeks after DPC sensitization. Described treatment: therapeutic diphenylcyclopropenone sensitization with weekly scalp DPC. TCRdb fed the RACE reads into MiXCR, producing one record per CDR3 protein. This table has tens of thousands of distinct CDR3 sequences, around a tenth appearing once. The sequences come from whole blood, collected in connection with sensitization to the hapten diphenylcyclopropenone (DPC). The receptors here all came from a man between 25 and 39 years old with alopecia areata. Some clones in this sample may be carry-over from other donors' samples.

This clonotype has at least ten counts. This chain uses TRBV4-3 with TRBJ1-1; tentatively, D is TRBD1 (6 bases). Trimming removed 0 bases from V and 1 base from J, with 9 bases in between. CDR1 and CDR2 (germline): LGHNA, YSLEER. The CDR3 sequence is 15 residues long. The CDR3 DNA sequence: TGCGCCAGCAGCCAAGACGCGGGGGCGAACACTGAAGCTTTCTTT. Translating it yields CASSQDAGANTEAFF.

The rearrangement uses TRBV29-1 and TRBJ2-7; 8 bases align to TRBD2. The V gene end was trimmed by 5 bases and the J gene end by 6 bases; junction bases not matched to a gene: 12. CDR1 and CDR2 from the germline V gene are SQVTM and ANQGSEA. There are 14 residues in the CDR3. The CDR3 spells CSVNPGTRFGEQYF. CDR3 sequence (DNA): TGCAGCGTTAACCCCGGGACTAGATTCGGCGAGCAGTACTTC.

This clonotype appeared many times. CDR3 nucleotide sequence: TGTGCCAGCAGTGAGGAAAGGGCCAGGGGGACCCAGTACTTC. This sequence encodes CASSEERARGTQYF. This rearrangement joins TRBV2 to TRBJ2-5; tentatively, D is TRBD1 (6 bases). The V gene lost 3 bases and the J gene lost 7 bases, with 15 bases spanning the gap. Per germline, CDR1 SNHLY and CDR2 FYNNEI. The CDR3 sequence is 14 residues long.

The chain carries TRBV27 and TRBJ2-3; D might be TRBD1 (5 bases). With 7 bases removed from V and 2 bases from J, the gap between germline ends came to 16 bases. The CDR3 runs to 15 residues. The germline gives CDR1 MNHEY, CDR2 SMNVEV (reference sequence). CDR3 bases: TGTGCCAGCACCCCAGGGATCCTGGCCACAGATACGCAGTATTTT. This translates into CASTPGILATDTQYF.

This clonotype was observed a few times. CDR3 sequence: CASSLAGYTDTQYF. CDR3 coding DNA: TGTGCCAGCAGCTTAGCTGGGTACACAGATACGCAGTATTTT. The J gene is TRBJ2-3, the V gene TRBV7-9, with D hard to call. The CDR3 totals 14 residues. Trimming cost V 0 bases and J 2 bases, with 6 bases left between them. Germline-derived CDR1 and CDR2 are SEHNR and FQNEAQ (reference sequence).

The rearrangement links TRBV4-1 to TRBJ2-5, with D possibly TRBD1 on 6 matching bases. Per germline, CDR1 MGHRA and CDR2 YSYEKL. V was cut by 4 bases and J by 5 bases, with 11 bases left in between. The CDR3 runs to 13 residues. In DNA form, the CDR3 reads TGCGCCAGCAGCCTACAGGGATTGGAGACCCAGTACTTC. It translates to CASSLQGLETQYF.

This clonotype was seen ten or more times. V usage is TRBV4-3 and J usage is TRBJ2-1, with 13 nucleotides matching TRBD2. Germline loops: CDR1 LGHNA, CDR2 YSLEER. The V and J ends lost 4 bases and 0 bases, in that order; junction bases with no gene match: 3. The CDR3 is 17 amino acids. CDR3 loop: CASSLGTSGASYNEQFF. For the CDR3, the DNA is TGCGCCAGCAGCCTGGGGACTAGCGGGGCCTCCTACAATGAGCAGTTCTTC.

This clonotype showed up many times. J is TRBJ2-1 and V is TRBV10-1, with 11 nucleotides matching TRBD2. The CDR3 length is 18 residues. CDR1 and CDR2 (germline): WNHNN, SYGVQD (reference sequence). Germline trimming cut 5 bases from V and 5 bases from J; bases unmatched to any gene: 14. The DNA of the CDR3 is TGCGCCAGCAGTAGGGGGGGAAAGACTAGCGGGAACCACAATGAGCAGTTCTTC. This translates into CASSRGGKTSGNHNEQFF.

CDR3 bases: TGTGCCAGCAGCTCCTGGACTAGCGGGGGGAATCGTGAGCAGTTCTTC. It specifies CASSSWTSGGNREQFF. The rearrangement links TRBV7-3 to TRBJ2-1, with 14 bases lining up with TRBD2. Trimming took 4 bases from V and 9 from J; bases not matched to a gene: 8. Germline CDR1 and CDR2: SGHTA and FQGTGA. The CDR3 extends over 16 amino acids.

This clonotype was detected a few times. This chain uses TRBV12-3 or TRBV12-4 with TRBJ1-5, with D unresolved. V lost 6 bases to trimming and J lost 6 bases, with 9 bases between them. This CDR3 spans 12 amino acids. CDR3 amino acids: CASSRLTQPQHF. The DNA of the CDR3 is TGTGCCAGCAGCCGACTCACTCAGCCCCAGCATTTT.

This clonotype turned up a few times. This sequence joins TRBV6-6 and TRBJ2-7, with 9 bases aligning to TRBD1. Germline values: CDR1 MNHNY, CDR2 SVGAGI (reference sequence). V shed 5 bases and J 5 bases; nucleotides not matched to a gene: 4. The CDR3 spans 13 residues. The CDR3 protein is CASSRQGGDEQYF. The DNA of the CDR3 is TGTGCCAGCAGTCGACAGGGGGGCGACGAGCAGTACTTC.

Ten or more counts support this clonotype. The chain employs TRBV7-2 and TRBJ2-3; the D gene is possibly TRBD2 (6 bases). The CDR3 consists of 14 residues. Trimming left V 3 bases short and J 1 base short, with 8 bases between. The germline CDR1 and CDR2 sequences are SGHTA and FQGNSA. CDR3 residues: CASSLASGTDTQYF. The CDR3 DNA is TGTGCCAGCAGCTTGGCTAGCGGCACAGATACGCAGTATTTT. Full variable domain (missing parts from reference TRBV7-2 and TRBJ2-3): GAGVSQSPSNKVTEKGKDVELRCDPISGHTALYWYRQSLGQGLEFLIYFQGNSAPDKSGLPSDRFSAERTGGSVSTLTIQRTQQEDSAVYLCASSLASGTDTQYFGPGTRLTVL.

This clonotype appeared many times. V and J are TRBV6-5 and TRBJ2-1, with a weak D call TRBD1 (5 bases). The CDR3 sequence is 17 residues long. V lost 6 bases and J lost 0, with 18 bases in between. Per germline, CDR1 MNHEY and CDR2 SVGAGI. The CDR3 reads CASRKKGAPSSYNEQFF. The CDR3 region has the DNA TGTGCCAGCAGAAAGAAAGGGGCGCCGAGCTCCTACAATGAGCAGTTCTTC.

The genes are TRBV7-2 and TRBJ2-1, with D perhaps assigned TRBD1 or TRBD2 (5 bases each). This CDR3 has 16 amino acids. Trimming left V 1 base short and J 6 bases short, with 16 bases between. In germline, CDR1 is SGHTA, CDR2 FQGNSA. CDR3 loop: CASSLGPTGTSNEQFF. Written as DNA, the CDR3 is TGTGCCAGCAGCTTAGGGCCCACCGGGACGAGCAATGAGCAGTTCTTC.

This clonotype was counted many times. V is TRBV29-1 and J is TRBJ1-2; D call uncertain. V lost 6 bases, J lost 2 bases, and 10 bases lay in between. The CDR3 covers 12 residues. Germline V gene sequence: CDR1 SQVTM, CDR2 ANQGSEA. The CDR3, as DNA: TGCAGCGTCCAGGACGGAAACTATGGCTACACCTTC. Protein sequence: CSVQDGNYGYTF.

The rearrangement uses TRBV10-1 and TRBJ1-1; no reliable D call. The V end was cut by 2 bases, the J end by 5 bases, with 12 bases between. The V gene's germline CDR1 is WNHNN and CDR2 SYGVQD (reference sequence). This CDR3 spans 14 amino acids. CDR3 bases: TGCGCCAGCAGTGAGACGAAGGGCCGGACTGAAGCTTTCTTT. Translated, it gives CASSETKGRTEAFF.

This sequence joins TRBV7-2 and TRBJ2-5; possible D gene TRBD1, 5 bases. Germline loops: CDR1 SGHTA, CDR2 FQGNSA. V lost 8 bases to trimming and J lost 5 bases, with 12 bases between them. This CDR3 region has 12 residues. DNA of the CDR3: TGTGCCAGCCCCAGGGTCCTGGAGACCCAGTACTTC. This sequence encodes CASPRVLETQYF.

This clonotype came up once. A read error may be the cause here, since a much bigger clone is one base away. The V call is TRBV2, the J call TRBJ2-1; 10 nucleotides line up with TRBD2. With 9 bases clipped from V and 6 bases from J, the junction kept 5 bases outside the gene matches. Germline-derived CDR1 and CDR2 are SNHLY and FYNNEI. CDR3 length: 13 residues. The CDR3, as DNA: TGTGCCAGTCAGACTAGCGGGTGCAATGAGCAGTTCTTC. This translates into CASQTSGCNEQFF.

This clonotype was picked up many times. The chain recombines TRBV29-1 with TRBJ2-7, with 7 bases lining up with TRBD2. CDR1 and CDR2 (germline): SQVTM, ANQGSEA. CDR3 length: 15 amino acids. The V segment lost 5 bases and the J segment 0 bases; nucleotides outside the gene matches: 10. DNA of the CDR3: TGCAGCGTTAACTTAGCGGGCAGGAGCTCCTACGAGCAGTACTTC. This codes for CSVNLAGRSSYEQYF.

This clonotype was recorded a few times. V is TRBV7-9 and J is TRBJ2-3, with 9 bases that match TRBD2. With V trimmed by 5 bases and J by 1 base, 4 bases remained unmatched. Germline lookup yields CDR1 SEHNR and CDR2 FQNEAQ (reference sequence). CDR3 length: 15 residues. Here the CDR3 DNA reads TGTGCCAGCAGCCTAATAGCGGGGGGCACAGATACGCAGTATTTT. As protein: CASSLIAGGTDTQYF. Filled out from reference TRBV7-9 and TRBJ2-3, the complete variable domain reads DTGVSQNPRHKITKRGQNVTFRCDPISEHNRLYWYRQTLGQGPEFLTYFQNEAQLEKSRLLSDRFSAERPKGSFSTLEIQRTEQGDSAMYLCASSLIAGGTDTQYFGPGTRLTVL.

This clonotype was counted many times. The rearrangement uses TRBV25-1 and TRBJ2-6; D may be TRBD1 (6 bases). Germline V CDR1 and CDR2: MGHDK, SYGVNS. There are 14 residues in the CDR3. Trimming took 6 bases from V and 1 from J, leaving 7 bases between them. The DNA for the CDR3 is TGTGCCAGCAGCAGGGGTTCTGGGGCCAACGTCCTGACTTTC. Its translation is CASSRGSGANVLTF.

V gene TRBV29-1 combines with J gene TRBJ2-3, with D unclear. CDR1 SQVTM and CDR2 ANQGSEA come from the germline V gene. The ends were cut back, 6 bases at V and 2 bases at J, with 15 bases in the middle. The CDR3 spans 14 residues. CDR3 residues: CSVDARDLTDTQYF. CDR3 DNA: TGCAGCGTCGACGCCAGAGACCTCACAGATACGCAGTATTTT.

This chain connects TRBV7-2 to TRBJ1-5; 10 nucleotides align to TRBD1. Germline V CDR1 and CDR2: SGHTA, FQGNSA. The CDR3 totals 18 residues. V trimming: 1 base; J trimming: 5 bases; junction bases outside the gene matches: 11. The CDR3 is CASSLGTGGLGGDQPQHF. The CDR3 coding sequence is TGTGCCAGCAGCTTAGGGACAGGGGGACTTGGAGGCGATCAGCCCCAGCATTTT.

The chain employs TRBV12-3 or TRBV12-4 and TRBJ2-5, with TRBD1 matching 7 bases. After removal of 1 base from V and 0 bases from J, the junction contained 5 bases not matched to a gene. The CDR3 is 16 residues long. The CDR3, as DNA: TGTGCCAGCAGTTTAGGGACAGGAGCCTACCAAGAGACCCAGTACTTC. Translating gives CASSLGTGAYQETQYF.

This clonotype was counted many times. The chain couples TRBV11-2 to TRBJ1-1, with D perhaps matching TRBD1 (5 bases). CDR1 and CDR2 (germline): SGHAT, FQNNGV. V was clipped by 5 bases and J by 9 bases, with 10 bases between them. This CDR3 has 11 amino acids. CDR3 residues: CASSLHRQAFF. In nucleotides, the CDR3 is TGTGCCAGCAGCCTACACAGGCAAGCTTTCTTT.